This T cell receptor (beta chain) derives from a study of cytomegalovirus exposure and HLA in healthy donors. This clone was counted a single time. Its specificity is unknown. Study-wide results and caveats: The investigators catalogued 160 or so TCR beta chains as cytomegalovirus-associated. Rarity held for most TCR sequences, but there were some public TCRs that occurred in many donors.

Sequencing was performed with immunoSEQ multiplex PCR; in TCRdb, only in-frame clones are kept and a portion is missing. The table records 150,000 to 200,000 clones, about 90% of them present only once. Sequenced material: PBMCs. This sequence originates from a man younger than 35 in good health and CMV-seropositive.

Here the CDR3 reads CASSESTGSSYNEQFF. In DNA, the CDR3 is TGTGCCAGCAGCGAATCAACAGGGAGCTCCTACAATGAGCAGTTCTTC. This chain uses TRBV5-4 with TRBJ2-1; perhaps TRBD1 as D (6 bases). V was clipped by 4 bases and J by 0 bases, with 14 bases between them. CDR3 length equals 16 residues. Germline V gene sequence: CDR1 SGHNT, CDR2 YYREEE (reference sequence).